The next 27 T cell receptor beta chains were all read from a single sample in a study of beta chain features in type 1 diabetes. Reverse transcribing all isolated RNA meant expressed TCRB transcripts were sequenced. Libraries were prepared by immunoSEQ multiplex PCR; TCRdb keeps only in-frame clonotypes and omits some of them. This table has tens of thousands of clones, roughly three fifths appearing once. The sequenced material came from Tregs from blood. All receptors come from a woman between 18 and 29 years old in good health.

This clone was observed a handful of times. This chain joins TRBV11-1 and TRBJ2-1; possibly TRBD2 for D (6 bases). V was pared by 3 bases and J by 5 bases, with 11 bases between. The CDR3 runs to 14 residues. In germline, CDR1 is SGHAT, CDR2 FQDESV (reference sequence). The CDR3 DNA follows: TGTGCCAGCAGCTTCGGGGGTACCGACAATGAGCAGTTCTTC. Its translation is CASSFGGTDNEQFF.

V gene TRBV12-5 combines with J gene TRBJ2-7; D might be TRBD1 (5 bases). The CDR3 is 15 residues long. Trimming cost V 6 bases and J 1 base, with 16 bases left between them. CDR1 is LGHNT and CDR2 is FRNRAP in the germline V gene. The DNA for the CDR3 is TGTGCTAGTGGACCACTGCAGGGTAGGTCCTACGAGCAGTACTTC. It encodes CASGPLQGRSYEQYF.

In nucleotides, the CDR3 is TGTGCCAGCAGCCCTCCTCAGGGGATCTATGGCTACACCTTC. It specifies CASSPPQGIYGYTF. The V call is TRBV7-9, the J call TRBJ1-2; D perhaps matches TRBD1 (6 bases). The V end was cut by 5 bases, the J end by 4 bases, with 14 bases between. CDR3 length: 14 amino acids. Looked up from germline, CDR1 is SEHNR and CDR2 is FQNEAQ (reference sequence).

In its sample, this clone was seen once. CDR3 nucleotide sequence: TGTGCCATCAGGCAAGGGGGGGGTACGTACGAGCAGTACTTC. It specifies CAIRQGGGTYEQYF. The J gene is TRBJ2-7, the V gene TRBV10-3; TRBD2 might be the D (7 bases). Per germline, CDR1 ENHRY and CDR2 SYGVKD. This CDR3 is 14 amino acids long. The ends were cut back, 6 bases at V and 4 bases at J, with 16 bases in the middle.

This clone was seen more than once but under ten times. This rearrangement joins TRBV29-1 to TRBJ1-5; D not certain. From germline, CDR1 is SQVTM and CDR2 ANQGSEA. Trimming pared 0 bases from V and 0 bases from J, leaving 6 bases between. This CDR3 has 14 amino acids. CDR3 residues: CSVEDSHSNQPQHF. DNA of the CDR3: TGCAGCGTTGAAGATTCACATAGCAATCAGCCCCAGCATTTT. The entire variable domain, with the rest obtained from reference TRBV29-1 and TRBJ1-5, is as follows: SAVISQKPSRDICQRGTSLTIQCQVDSQVTMMFWYRQQPGQSLTLIATANQGSEATYESGFVIDKFPISRPNLTFSTLTVSNMSPEDSSIYLCSVEDSHSNQPQHFGDGTRLSIL.

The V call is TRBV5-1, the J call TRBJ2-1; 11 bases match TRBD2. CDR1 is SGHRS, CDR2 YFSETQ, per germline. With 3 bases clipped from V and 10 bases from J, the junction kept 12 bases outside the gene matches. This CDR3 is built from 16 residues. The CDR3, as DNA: TGCGCCAGCAGCTCTCTTACTAGCGGGAGCGTTTCGGAGCAGTTCTTC. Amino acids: CASSSLTSGSVSEQFF.

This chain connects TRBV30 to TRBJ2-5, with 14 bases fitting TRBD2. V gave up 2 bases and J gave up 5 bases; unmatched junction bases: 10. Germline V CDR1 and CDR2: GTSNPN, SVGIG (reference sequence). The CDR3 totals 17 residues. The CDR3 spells CAWSTGTSGGKGETQYF. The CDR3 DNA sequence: TGTGCCTGGAGTACCGGGACTAGCGGGGGAAAGGGCGAGACCCAGTACTTC.

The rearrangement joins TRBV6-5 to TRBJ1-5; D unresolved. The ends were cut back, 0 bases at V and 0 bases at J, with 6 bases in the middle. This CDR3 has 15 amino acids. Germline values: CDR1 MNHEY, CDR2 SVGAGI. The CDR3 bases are TGTGCCAGCAGTTACTCACTCAATAGCAATCAGCCCCAGCATTTT. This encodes CASSYSLNSNQPQHF.

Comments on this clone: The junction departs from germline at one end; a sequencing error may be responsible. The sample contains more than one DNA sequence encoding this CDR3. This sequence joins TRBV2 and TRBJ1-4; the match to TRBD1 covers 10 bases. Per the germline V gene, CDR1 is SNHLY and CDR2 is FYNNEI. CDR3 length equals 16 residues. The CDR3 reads CASSWTGGTTNEKLFF. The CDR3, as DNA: TGCGCCAGCTCATGGACAGGGGGAACAACTAATGAAAAACTGTTTTTT.

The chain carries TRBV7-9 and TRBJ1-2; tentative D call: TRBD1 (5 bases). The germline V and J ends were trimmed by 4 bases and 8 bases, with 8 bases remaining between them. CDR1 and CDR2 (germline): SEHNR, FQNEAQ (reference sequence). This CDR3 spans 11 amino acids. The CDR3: CASSWGGGYTF. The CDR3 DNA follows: TGTGCCAGCAGCTGGGGGGGAGGCTACACCTTC.

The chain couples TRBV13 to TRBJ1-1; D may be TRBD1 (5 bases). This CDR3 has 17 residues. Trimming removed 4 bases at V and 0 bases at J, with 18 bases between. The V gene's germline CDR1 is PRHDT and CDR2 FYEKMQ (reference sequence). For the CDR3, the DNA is TGTGCCAGCAGCTCAGAAGGGGTGGGAGGGTTGAACACTGAAGCTTTCTTT. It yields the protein CASSSEGVGGLNTEAFF.

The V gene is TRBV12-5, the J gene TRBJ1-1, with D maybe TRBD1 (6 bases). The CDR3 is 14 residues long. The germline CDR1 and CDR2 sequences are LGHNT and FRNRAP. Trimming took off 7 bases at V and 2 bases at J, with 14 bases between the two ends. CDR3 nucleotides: TGTGCTAGTGTTCCACAGGGTCGTAACACTGAAGCTTTCTTT. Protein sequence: CASVPQGRNTEAFF.

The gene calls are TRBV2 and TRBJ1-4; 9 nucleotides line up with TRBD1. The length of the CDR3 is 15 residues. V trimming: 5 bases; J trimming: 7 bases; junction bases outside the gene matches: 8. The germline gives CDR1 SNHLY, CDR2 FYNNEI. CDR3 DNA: TGTGCCAGCAGTAGAACAGGGGGCGCGGTTGAAAAACTGTTTTTT. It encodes CASSRTGGAVEKLFF.

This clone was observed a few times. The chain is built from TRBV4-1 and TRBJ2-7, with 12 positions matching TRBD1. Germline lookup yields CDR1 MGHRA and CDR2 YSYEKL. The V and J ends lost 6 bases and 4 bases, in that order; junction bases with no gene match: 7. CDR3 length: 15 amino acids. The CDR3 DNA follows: TGCGCCAGCAGGGGAGGGACAGGGGGCATTTACGAGCAGTACTTC. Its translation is CASRGGTGGIYEQYF.

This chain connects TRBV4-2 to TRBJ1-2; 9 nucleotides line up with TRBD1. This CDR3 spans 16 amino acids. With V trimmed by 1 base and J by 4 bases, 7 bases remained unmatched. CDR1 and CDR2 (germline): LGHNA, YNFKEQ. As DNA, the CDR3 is TGTGCCAGCAGCCAAGGCCTACGGGACAGGGCCTATGGCTACACCTTC. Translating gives CASSQGLRDRAYGYTF.

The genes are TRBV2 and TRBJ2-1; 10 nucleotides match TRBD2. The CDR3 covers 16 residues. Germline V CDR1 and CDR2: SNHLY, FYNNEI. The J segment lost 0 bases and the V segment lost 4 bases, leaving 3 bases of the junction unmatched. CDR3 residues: CASSVRLAGSYNEQFF. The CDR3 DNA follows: TGTGCCAGCAGTGTTAGACTAGCGGGCTCCTACAATGAGCAGTTCTTC.

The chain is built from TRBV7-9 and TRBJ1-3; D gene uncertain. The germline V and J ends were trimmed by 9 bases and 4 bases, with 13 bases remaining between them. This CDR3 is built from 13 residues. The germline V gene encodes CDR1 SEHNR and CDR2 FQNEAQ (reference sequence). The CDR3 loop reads CASSRGLGNTIYF. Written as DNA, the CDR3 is TGTGCCAGTTCGAGAGGGCTGGGAAACACCATATATTTT.

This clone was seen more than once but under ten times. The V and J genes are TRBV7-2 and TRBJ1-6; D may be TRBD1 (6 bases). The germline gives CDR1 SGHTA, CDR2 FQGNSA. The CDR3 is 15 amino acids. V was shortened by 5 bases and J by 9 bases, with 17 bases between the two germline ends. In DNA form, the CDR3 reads TGTGCCAGCAGCCCCGGTTCGGCAGGGGCTTCACCCCTCCACTTT. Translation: CASSPGSAGASPLHF.

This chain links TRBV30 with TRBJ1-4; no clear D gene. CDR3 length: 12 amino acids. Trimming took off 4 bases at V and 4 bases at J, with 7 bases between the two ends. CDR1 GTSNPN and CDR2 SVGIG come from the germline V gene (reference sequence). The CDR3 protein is CAWTQFNEKLFF. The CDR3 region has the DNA TGTGCCTGGACTCAGTTTAATGAAAAACTGTTTTTT.

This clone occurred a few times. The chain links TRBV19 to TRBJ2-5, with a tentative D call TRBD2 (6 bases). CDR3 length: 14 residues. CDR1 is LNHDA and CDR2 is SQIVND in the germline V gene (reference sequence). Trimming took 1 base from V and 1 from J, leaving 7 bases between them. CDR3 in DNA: TGTGCCAGTAGTATAGGGGGAGGCCAAGAGACCCAGTACTTC. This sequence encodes CASSIGGGQETQYF.

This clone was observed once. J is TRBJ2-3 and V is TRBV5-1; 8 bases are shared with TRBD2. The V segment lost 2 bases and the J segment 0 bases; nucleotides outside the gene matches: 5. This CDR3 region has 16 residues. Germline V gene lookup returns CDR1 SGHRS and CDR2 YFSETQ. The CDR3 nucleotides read TGCGCCAGCAGCTTCAGAGCGGGGGATAGCACAGATACGCAGTATTTT. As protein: CASSFRAGDSTDTQYF.

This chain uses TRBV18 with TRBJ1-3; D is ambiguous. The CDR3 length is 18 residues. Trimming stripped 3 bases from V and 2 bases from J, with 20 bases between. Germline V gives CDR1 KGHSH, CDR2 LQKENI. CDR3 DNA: TGTGCCAGCTCACCCTCGACGGCGTCGCTTGGAGCTGGAAACACCATATATTTT. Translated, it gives CASSPSTASLGAGNTIYF.

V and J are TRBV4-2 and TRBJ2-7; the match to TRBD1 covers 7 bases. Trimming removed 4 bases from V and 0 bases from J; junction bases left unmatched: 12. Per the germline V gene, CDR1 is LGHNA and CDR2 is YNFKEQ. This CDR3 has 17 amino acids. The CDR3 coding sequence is TGTGCCAGCAGCCGTCCCGGGACAGCAACCAGCTCCTACGAGCAGTACTTC. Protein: CASSRPGTATSSYEQYF.

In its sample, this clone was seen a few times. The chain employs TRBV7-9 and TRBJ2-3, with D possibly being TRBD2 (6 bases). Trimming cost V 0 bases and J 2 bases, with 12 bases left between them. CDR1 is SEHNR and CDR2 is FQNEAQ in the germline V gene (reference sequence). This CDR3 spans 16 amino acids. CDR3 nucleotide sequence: TGTGCCAGCAGCTTAGCGGGCGGGACTTTCACAGATACGCAGTATTTT. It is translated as CASSLAGGTFTDTQYF.

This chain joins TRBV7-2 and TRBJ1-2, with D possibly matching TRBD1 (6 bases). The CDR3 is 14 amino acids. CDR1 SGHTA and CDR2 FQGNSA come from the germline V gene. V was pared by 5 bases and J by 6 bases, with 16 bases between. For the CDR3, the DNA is TGTGCCAGCAGCCCTTGGACAGCGGAACATGGCTACACCTTC. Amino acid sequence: CASSPWTAEHGYTF.

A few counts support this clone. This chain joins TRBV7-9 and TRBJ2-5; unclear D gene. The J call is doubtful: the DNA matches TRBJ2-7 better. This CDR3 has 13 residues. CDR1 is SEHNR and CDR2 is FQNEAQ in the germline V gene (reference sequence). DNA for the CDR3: TGTGCCAGCAGCACCCCCGAAAGCTACGAGCAGTACTTC. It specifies CASSTPESYEQYF.

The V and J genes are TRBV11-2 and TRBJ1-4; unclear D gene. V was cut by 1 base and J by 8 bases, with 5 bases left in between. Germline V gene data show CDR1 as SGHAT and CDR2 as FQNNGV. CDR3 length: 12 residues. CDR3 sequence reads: CASSLGGEKLFF. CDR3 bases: TGTGCCAGCAGCTTAGGCGGGGAAAAACTGTTTTTT.